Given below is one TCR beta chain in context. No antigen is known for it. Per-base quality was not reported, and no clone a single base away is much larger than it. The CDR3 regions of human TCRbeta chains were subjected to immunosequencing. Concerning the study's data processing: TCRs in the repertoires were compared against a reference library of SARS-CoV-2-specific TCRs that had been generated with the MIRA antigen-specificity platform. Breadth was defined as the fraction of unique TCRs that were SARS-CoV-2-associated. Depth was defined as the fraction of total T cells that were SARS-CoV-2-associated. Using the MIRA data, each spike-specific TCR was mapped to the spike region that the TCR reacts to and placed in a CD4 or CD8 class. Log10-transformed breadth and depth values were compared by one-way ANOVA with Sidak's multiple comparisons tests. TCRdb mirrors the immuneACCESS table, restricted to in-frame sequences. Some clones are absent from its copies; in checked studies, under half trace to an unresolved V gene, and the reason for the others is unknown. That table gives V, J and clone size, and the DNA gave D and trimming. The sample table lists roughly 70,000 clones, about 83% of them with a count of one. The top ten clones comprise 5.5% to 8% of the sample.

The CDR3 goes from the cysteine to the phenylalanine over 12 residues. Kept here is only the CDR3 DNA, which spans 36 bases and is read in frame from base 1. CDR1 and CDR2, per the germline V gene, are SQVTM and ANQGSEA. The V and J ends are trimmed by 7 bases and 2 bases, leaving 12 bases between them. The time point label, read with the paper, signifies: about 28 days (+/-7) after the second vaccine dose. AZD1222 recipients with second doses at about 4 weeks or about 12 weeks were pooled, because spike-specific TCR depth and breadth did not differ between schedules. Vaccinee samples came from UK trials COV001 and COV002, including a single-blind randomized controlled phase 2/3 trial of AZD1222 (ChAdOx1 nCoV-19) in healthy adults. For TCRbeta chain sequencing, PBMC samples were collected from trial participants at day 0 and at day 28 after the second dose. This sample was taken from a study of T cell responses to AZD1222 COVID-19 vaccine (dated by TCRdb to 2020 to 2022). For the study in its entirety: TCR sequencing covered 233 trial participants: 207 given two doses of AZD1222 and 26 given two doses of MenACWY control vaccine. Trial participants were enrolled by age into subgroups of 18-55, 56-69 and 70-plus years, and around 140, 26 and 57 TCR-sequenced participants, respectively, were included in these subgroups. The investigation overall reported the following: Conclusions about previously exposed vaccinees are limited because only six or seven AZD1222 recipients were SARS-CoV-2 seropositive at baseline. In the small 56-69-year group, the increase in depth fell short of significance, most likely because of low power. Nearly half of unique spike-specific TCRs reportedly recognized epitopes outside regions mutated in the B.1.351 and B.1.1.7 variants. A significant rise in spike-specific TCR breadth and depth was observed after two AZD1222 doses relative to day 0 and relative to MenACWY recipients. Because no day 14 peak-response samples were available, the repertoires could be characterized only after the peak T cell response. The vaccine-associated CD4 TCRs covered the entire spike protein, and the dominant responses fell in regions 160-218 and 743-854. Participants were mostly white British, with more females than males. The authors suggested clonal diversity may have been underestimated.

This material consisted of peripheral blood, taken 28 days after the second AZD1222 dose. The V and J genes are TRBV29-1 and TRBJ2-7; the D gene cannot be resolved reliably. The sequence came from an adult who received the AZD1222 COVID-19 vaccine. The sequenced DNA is TGCAGCGCCGGCAGGAAAACCTACGAGCAGTACTTC. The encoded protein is CSAGRKTYEQYF.